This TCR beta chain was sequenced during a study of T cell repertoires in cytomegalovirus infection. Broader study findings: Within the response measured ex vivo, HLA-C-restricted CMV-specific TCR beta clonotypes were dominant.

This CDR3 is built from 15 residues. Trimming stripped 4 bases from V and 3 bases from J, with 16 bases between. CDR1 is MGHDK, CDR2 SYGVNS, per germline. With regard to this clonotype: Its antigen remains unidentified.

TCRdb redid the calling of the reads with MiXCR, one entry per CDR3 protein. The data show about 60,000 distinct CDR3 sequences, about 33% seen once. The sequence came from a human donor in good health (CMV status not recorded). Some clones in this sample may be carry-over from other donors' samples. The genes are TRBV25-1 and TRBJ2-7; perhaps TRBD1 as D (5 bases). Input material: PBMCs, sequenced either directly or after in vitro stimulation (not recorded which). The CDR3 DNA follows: TGTGCCAGCAGTGGGTTTCAAGGGGTCGGCTACGAGCAGTACTTC. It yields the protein CASSGFQGVGYEQYF.